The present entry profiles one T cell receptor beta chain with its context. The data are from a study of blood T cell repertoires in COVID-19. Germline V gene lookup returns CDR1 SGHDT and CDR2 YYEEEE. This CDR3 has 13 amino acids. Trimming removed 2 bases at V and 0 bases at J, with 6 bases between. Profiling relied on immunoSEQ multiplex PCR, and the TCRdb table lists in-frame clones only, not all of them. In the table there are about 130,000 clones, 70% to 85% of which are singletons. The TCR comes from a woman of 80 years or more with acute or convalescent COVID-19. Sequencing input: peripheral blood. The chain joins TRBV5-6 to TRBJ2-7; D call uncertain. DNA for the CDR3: TGTGCCAGCAGCTTACAGAGCTCCTACGAGCAGTACTTC. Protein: CASSLQSSYEQYF.